A few counts support the clone carrying this TCR beta chain. Its matching antigen is unknown. V lost 5 bases, J lost 3 bases, and 3 bases stayed unmatched. Per germline, CDR1 LNHDA and CDR2 SQIVND (reference sequence). The CDR3 runs 14 residues. Separate from the roughly 710-subject first cohort, the 120-subject validation cohort was the one that the donors belonged to. These data belong to a study of cytomegalovirus exposure and HLA in healthy donors. Study in general: The same platform was used for the 120 validation repertoires and the approximately 670 first-cohort repertoires, a later analysis reported. General study points: High specificity and sensitivity for cytomegalovirus status were reported for the classifier.

TCRdb keeps only in-frame clones here, not all; method: immunoSEQ multiplex PCR. The table records 150,000 to 250,000 clones, 80% to 90% of them present only once. The source is a woman aged 30 to 39 in good health and CMV-seronegative. The rearrangement uses TRBV19 and TRBJ2-3, with 9 bases aligning to TRBD2. Sequencing used PBMCs. As DNA, the CDR3 is TGTGCCAGTAGTTCTAGCGGGGATACAGATACGCAGTATTTT. Translated, it gives CASSSSGDTDTQYF.